This TCR beta chain was recorded in a study of blood T cell repertoires in COVID-19. V was pared by 0 bases and J by 3 bases, with 2 bases of the junction left unmatched. The CDR3 is made up of 15 amino acids. Germline lookup yields CDR1 MNHNS and CDR2 SASEGT. The protocol was immunoSEQ multiplex PCR, while the TCRdb copy is restricted to in-frame clones and leaves out a portion. The table has 80,000 to 100,000 clones, 81% seen once. Sequenced input: peripheral blood. This receptor was identified in a man aged 55 to 70 with acute or convalescent COVID-19. This chain joins TRBV6-1 and TRBJ2-3; 8 bases align to TRBD1. The CDR3 nucleotides read TGTGCCAGCAGTGAAGCGAACAGGGGGACAGATACGCAGTATTTT. Its translation is CASSEANRGTDTQYF.